One sample yielded the 11 T cell receptor beta chains listed below, sequenced in a study of Ad26.COV2.S vaccination and SARS-CoV-2 variants. TCRdb keeps only in-frame clones here, not all; method: immunoSEQ multiplex PCR. Of around 340,000 clones in the sample, about 88% are singletons; the top ten hold around 10%. Treatment: around 19 received Ad26.COV2.S at low or high dose, single or two shots; about 5 received placebo; per-sample allocation not given. Material that was analyzed had been drawn on day 63 after the first vaccine or placebo injection. Here the sequenced sample was peripheral blood, taken in a trial of Ad26.COV2.S vaccine versus placebo. These receptor sequences come from a person between 18 and 60 years old who received the Ad26.COV2.S COVID-19 vaccine or a placebo.

The chain has TRBV7-9 and TRBJ2-7; TRBD1 agrees at 9 bases. This CDR3 is 15 amino acids long. J lost 6 bases, V lost 1 base, and 7 bases had no gene match. Germline V gives CDR1 SEHNR, CDR2 FQNEAQ (reference sequence). The CDR3 is CASSLGSLTGGEQYF. The CDR3 bases are TGTGCCAGCAGCTTAGGGTCCCTGACAGGGGGCGAGCAGTACTTC.

The rearrangement uses TRBV27 and TRBJ2-7; D remains ambiguous. CDR1 and CDR2 (germline): MNHEY, SMNVEV (reference sequence). V lost 5 bases, J lost 3 bases, and 8 bases lay in between. The CDR3 consists of 12 residues. The CDR3, as DNA: TGTGCCAGCAGTGTTTCGGGCTACGAGCAGTACTTC. Translation gives CASSVSGYEQYF.

A few counts support this clone. CDR3 protein: CASSPLGQAVDEKLFF. The CDR3 DNA reads TGTGCCAGCAGCCCCCTGGGACAGGCCGTTGATGAAAAACTGTTTTTT. V is TRBV6-2 or TRBV6-3 and J is TRBJ1-4, with 8 bases lining up with TRBD1. This CDR3 is 16 amino acids long. Germline CDR1 is MNHEY and CDR2 is SVGEGT. Trimming took 6 bases from V and 6 from J; bases not matched to a gene: 12.

The gene calls are TRBV5-1 and TRBJ2-2; TRBD1 might be the D (6 bases). This CDR3 contains 13 residues. CDR1 and CDR2 from the germline V gene are SGHRS and YFSETQ. V was cut by 0 bases and J by 9 bases, with 9 bases left in between. The CDR3 DNA reads TGCGCCAGCAGCTTGGAAACAGGGTGGGAGCTGTTTTTT. This translates into CASSLETGWELFF. Looking up the rest from reference TRBV5-1 and TRBJ2-2 gives the full variable domain: KAGVTQTPRYLIKTRGQQVTLSCSPISGHRSVSWYQQTPGQGLQFLFEYFSETQRNKGNFPGRFSGRQFSNSRSEMNVSTLELGDSALYLCASSLETGWELFFGEGSRLTVL.

V usage is TRBV19 and J usage is TRBJ2-1, with D possibly matching TRBD2 (6 bases). V lost 3 bases, J lost 0 bases, and 18 bases lay in between. Per the germline V gene, CDR1 is LNHDA and CDR2 is SQIVND (reference sequence). The CDR3 is made up of 18 amino acids. The DNA for the CDR3 is TGTGCCAGTAGTATCAGTAGCGGAGGCCCGAGCTCCTACAATGAGCAGTTCTTC. Amino acid sequence: CASSISSGGPSSYNEQFF.

This clone was counted between two and nine times. The chain's CDR3 is CASSQDLIYTDTQYF. As DNA, the CDR3 is TGTGCCAGCAGCCAAGATCTAATATATACAGATACGCAGTATTTT. The chain employs TRBV4-2 and TRBJ2-3; D gene ambiguous. V was shortened by 0 bases and J by 3 bases, with 10 bases between the two germline ends. This CDR3 is built from 15 residues. From germline, CDR1 is LGHNA and CDR2 YNFKEQ.

The rearrangement uses TRBV11-2 and TRBJ1-6; 9 nucleotides align to TRBD1. The CDR3 totals 16 residues. CDR1 and CDR2 from the germline V gene are SGHAT and FQNNGV. The trim removed 1 base at V and 14 bases at J, leaving 12 bases unmatched. The DNA for the CDR3 is TGTGCCAGCAGCTTAGGAGGACAGGGGCTTGGTAGGACCCTCCACTTT. Its protein is CASSLGGQGLGRTLHF.

The chain has TRBV28 and TRBJ1-5; 8 bases are shared with TRBD1. Germline V gene lookup returns CDR1 MDHEN and CDR2 SYDVKM. The length of the CDR3 is 15 residues. J lost 5 bases, V lost 2 bases, and 5 bases had no gene match. Here the CDR3 reads CASSLPPDRDQPQHF. CDR3 bases: TGTGCCAGCAGTTTACCCCCGGACAGGGATCAGCCCCAGCATTTT. Supplemented by reference TRBV28 and TRBJ1-5, the full variable domain reads DVKVTQSSRYLVKRTGEKVFLECVQDMDHENMFWYRQDPGLGLRLIYFSYDVKMKEKGDIPEGYSVSREKKERFSLILESASTNQTSMYLCASSLPPDRDQPQHFGDGTRLSIL.

The genes are TRBV9 and TRBJ2-3, with D maybe TRBD1 (6 bases). V was shortened by 4 bases and J by 2 bases, with 14 bases between the two germline ends. Per the germline V gene, CDR1 is SGDLS and CDR2 is YYNGEE. This CDR3 has 15 amino acids. This chain's CDR3 is CASSPQGSPTDTQYF. CDR3 nucleotides: TGTGCCAGCAGCCCCCAGGGGTCCCCCACAGATACGCAGTATTTT.

V and J are TRBV7-2 and TRBJ1-5; D not resolved. CDR1 and CDR2 (germline): SGHTA, FQGNSA. The V end was cut by 0 bases, the J end by 2 bases, with 8 bases between. The length of the CDR3 is 15 residues. The CDR3, as DNA: TGTGCCAGCAGCTTAGCATCCTTCGGCAATCAGCCCCAGCATTTT. Translated, it gives CASSLASFGNQPQHF.

The chain links TRBV30 to TRBJ2-4; D possibly corresponds to TRBD2 (5 bases). Germline V lookup: CDR1 GTSNPN, CDR2 SVGIG (reference sequence). The CDR3 is 12 residues long. V lost 0 bases, J lost 9 bases, and 9 bases lay in between. The CDR3 sequence: CAWSVRAGIQYF. The CDR3 coding sequence is TGTGCCTGGAGTGTGAGGGCAGGCATTCAGTACTTC.